This is a list of T cell receptor beta chains from one sample in a study of T cell responses to AZD1222 COVID-19 vaccine. Method: immunoSEQ multiplex PCR; TCRdb's copy keeps in-frame clones and lacks some. Of over 110,000 clones listed, roughly 88% are singletons. The source was peripheral blood, collected 28 days after the second AZD1222 dose. Receptor source: an adult who received the AZD1222 COVID-19 vaccine. Both conserved end residues are part of each CDR3. The D gene is left open where the match is weak. Clone size is stated in some rows and not others, as once, few, many or a class when expanded.

j_call clone_size v_call d_call cdr3_aa cdr3_nt
TRBJ1-5 - TRBV28 - CASSLGWQGNQPQHF TGTGCCAGCAGTTTAGGGTGGCAGGGGAATCAGCCCCAGCATTTT
TRBJ1-3 - TRBV28 - CASSSTDSGNTIYF TGTGCCAGCAGTTCCACGGACTCTGGAAACACCATATATTTT
TRBJ2-1 - TRBV28 TRBD2 CAIASGGNNEQFF TGTGCCATTGCTAGCGGGGGGAACAATGAGCAGTTCTTC
TRBJ2-3 few TRBV30 - CAWLWGESDTQYF TGTGCCTGGCTGTGGGGGGAATCAGATACGCAGTATTTT
TRBJ1-3 - TRBV10-3 TRBD1 CAISLGTGAGNTIYF TGTGCCATCAGTTTGGGGACAGGGGCTGGAAACACCATATATTTT
TRBJ1-2 - TRBV19 - CASSTGSARYGYTF TGTGCCAGTAGTACTGGATCGGCGCGGTATGGCTACACCTTC
TRBJ2-6 - TRBV7-9 - CASSLRGQSGANVLTF TGTGCCAGCAGCTTACGTGGACAATCTGGGGCCAACGTCCTGACTTTC
TRBJ1-4 - TRBV25-1 - CASSEGAGAEKLFF TGTGCCAGCAGTGAGGGCGCGGGTGCTGAAAAACTGTTTTTT
TRBJ1-3 - TRBV18 - CASSPLDPLPYSGNTIYF TGTGCCAGCTCACCCCTTGATCCATTACCCTACTCTGGAAACACCATATATTTT
TRBJ2-7 - TRBV29-1 TRBD2 CSVALAGYEQYF TGCAGCGTTGCTCTAGCGGGCTACGAGCAGTACTTC
TRBJ1-4 once TRBV28 TRBD1 CASSPRDRNNEKLFF TGTGCCAGCAGTCCCAGGGACAGAAATAATGAAAAACTGTTTTTT
TRBJ2-1 - TRBV24-1 - CATSDDTNYNEQFF TGTGCCACCAGTGACGATACTAATTACAATGAGCAGTTCTTC
TRBJ1-2 - TRBV12-3/TRBV12-4 TRBD1 CASRDRDRVNYTF TGTGCCAGCAGGGACCGGGACAGGGTTAACTACACCTTC
TRBJ2-7 - TRBV27 TRBD1 CARGQESYEQYF TGTGCCAGGGGACAGGAATCCTACGAGCAGTACTTC